The subject of this entry is one T cell receptor beta chain. The sample belongs to a study of blood T cell repertoires in COVID-19. Germline assignment: CDR1 GTSNPN and CDR2 SVGIG (reference sequence). This CDR3 is 13 amino acids long. The V gene lost 8 bases and the J gene lost 6 bases, with 19 bases spanning the gap. Libraries were prepared by immunoSEQ multiplex PCR; TCRdb keeps only in-frame clonotypes and omits some of them. Among 120,000 to 150,000 clones listed, approximately 90% were seen once. The sequence derives from a human donor in a cohort sampled during active COVID-19. J is TRBJ1-1 and V is TRBV30; D is unresolved. The source material was peripheral blood. The CDR3 DNA reads TGTGCCACTATACCAGCCGGCGGCGCTGAAGCTTTCTTT. It codes for CATIPAGGAEAFF.